This T cell receptor (beta chain) was found in a study of response to subunit inactivated influenza vaccine. This clonotype has ten or more counts. What it recognizes is unknown. General study results and limits: It was the authors' suggestion that each seasonal influenza vaccination recruits few new T cells.

TCRdb itself ran the RT-PCR reads through MiXCR, one entry per CDR3 protein. The data hold around 470,000 distinct CDR3 sequences, with approximately 7.3% observed a single time. V gave up 6 bases and J gave up 4 bases, with 7 bases separating them. The CDR3 is made up of 11 amino acids. The germline gives CDR1 MNHEY, CDR2 SVGEGT. This chain links TRBV6-2 or TRBV6-3 with TRBJ2-7; D uncertain. The receptor comes from a man between 50 and 70 years old who received an inactivated influenza vaccine. Sequenced material: PBMCs from blood, taken less than 25 months after vaccination. CDR3 residues: CASSQIYEQYF. Written as DNA, the CDR3 is TGTGCCAGCAGCCAGATATACGAGCAGTACTTC.